The TCR beta chain under discussion was sequenced for a study of response to subunit inactivated influenza vaccine. Study results and limitations: After each seasonal influenza vaccination, few new T cells are recruited, the authors suggested.

Germline V gene data show CDR1 as SGHRS and CDR2 as YFSETQ. The V and J ends lost 3 bases and 7 bases respectively, with 8 bases between them. The CDR3 loop spans 12 amino acids. Remarks on this clonotype: Its target is unknown. The CDR3 does not close with the conserved phenylalanine or tryptophan, likely indicating a read error.

TCRdb re-analysed the RT-PCR reads in MiXCR, keeping a single row per CDR3 protein. Here the sample spans 650,000 or so distinct CDR3 sequences, approximately 15% being singletons. This sequence originates from a man aged 45-65 years who received an inactivated influenza vaccine. This sequence joins TRBV5-1 and TRBJ2-1, with D possibly TRBD2 on 6 matching bases. The sequencing used PBMCs from blood, collected around 14 days before vaccination. The CDR3 here is CASSSRGNEQFL. The CDR3 DNA sequence: TGCGCCAGCAGCTCTCGGGGGAATGAGCAGTTCCTC.